The clone carrying this T cell receptor beta chain was observed a single time. These data belong to a study of shared clonotypes between healthy human individuals. CDR1 is MDHEN, CDR2 SYDVKM, per germline. Trimming pared 2 bases from V and 3 bases from J, leaving 10 bases between. The CDR3 totals 15 residues. Authors' processing steps: In the immunoSEQ data, sequences were junction-only and lacked quality scores, so filtering differed. TCRdb's table, derived via immunoSEQ multiplex PCR, lists solely in-frame clones and lacks some. V, J and clone size reflect that table, while D and trimming were determined from the DNA. This table holds about 2.4 million clones, over 85% found once. The investigators split CD4+ cells into a CD45RA+ naive subset and a CD45RA-negative memory subset.

The clonotype comes from a man between 18 and 29 years old in good health. Some clones in this sample may be carry-over from other donors' samples. Sequenced material: naive CD4+ T cells from PBMCs. Subset indicated: CD45RA+ positively selected. The chain has TRBV28 and TRBJ1-4; D is unresolved. This CDR3 reads CASSLDLGPNEKLFF. In DNA, the CDR3 is TGTGCCAGCAGTTTAGATCTGGGCCCTAATGAAAAACTGTTTTTT.